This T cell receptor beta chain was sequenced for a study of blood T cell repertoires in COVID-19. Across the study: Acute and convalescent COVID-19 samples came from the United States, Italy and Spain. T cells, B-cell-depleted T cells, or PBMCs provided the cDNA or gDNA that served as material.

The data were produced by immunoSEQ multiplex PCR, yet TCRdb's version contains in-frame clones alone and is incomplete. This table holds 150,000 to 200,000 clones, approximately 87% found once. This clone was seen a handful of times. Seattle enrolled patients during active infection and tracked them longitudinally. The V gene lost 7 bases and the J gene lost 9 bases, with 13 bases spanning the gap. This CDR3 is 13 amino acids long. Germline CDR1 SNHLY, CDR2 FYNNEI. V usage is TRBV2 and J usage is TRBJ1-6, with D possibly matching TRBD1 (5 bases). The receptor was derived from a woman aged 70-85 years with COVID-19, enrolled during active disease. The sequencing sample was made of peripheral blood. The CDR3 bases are TGTGCCAGCATTACCAGGGAAGGTTCACCCCTCCACTTT. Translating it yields CASITREGSPLHF.